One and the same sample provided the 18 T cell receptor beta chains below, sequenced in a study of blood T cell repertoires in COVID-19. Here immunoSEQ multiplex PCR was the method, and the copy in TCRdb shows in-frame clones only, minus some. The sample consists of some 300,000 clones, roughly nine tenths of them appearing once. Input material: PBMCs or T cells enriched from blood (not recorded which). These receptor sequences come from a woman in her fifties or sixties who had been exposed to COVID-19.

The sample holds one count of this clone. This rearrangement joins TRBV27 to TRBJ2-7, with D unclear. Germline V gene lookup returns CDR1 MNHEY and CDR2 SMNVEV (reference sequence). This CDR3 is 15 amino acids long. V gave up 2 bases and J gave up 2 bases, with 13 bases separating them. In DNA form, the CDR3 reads TGTGCCAGCAGTTTACAACAGCCGACGACCTACGAGCAGTACTTC. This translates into CASSLQQPTTYEQYF.

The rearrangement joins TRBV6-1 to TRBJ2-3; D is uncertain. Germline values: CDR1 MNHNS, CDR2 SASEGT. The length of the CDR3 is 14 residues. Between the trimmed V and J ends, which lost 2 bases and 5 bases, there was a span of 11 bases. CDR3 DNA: TGTGCCAGCAGTGAATTGGCAATAATAGATACGCAGTATTTT. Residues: CASSELAIIDTQYF.

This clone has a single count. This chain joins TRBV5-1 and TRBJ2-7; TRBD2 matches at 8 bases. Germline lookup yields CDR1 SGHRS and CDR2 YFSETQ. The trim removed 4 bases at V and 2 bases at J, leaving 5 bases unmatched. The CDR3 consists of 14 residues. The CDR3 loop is CASSAGGGAYEQYF. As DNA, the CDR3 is TGCGCCAGCAGCGCGGGAGGAGGGGCCTACGAGCAGTACTTC.

CDR3 region: CASSEPWAMNTGELFF. Written as DNA, the CDR3 is TGTGCCAGCAGTGAGCCGTGGGCCATGAACACCGGGGAGCTGTTTTTT. The V call is TRBV2, the J call TRBJ2-2; D unclear. Trimming removed 3 bases at V and 1 base at J, with 12 bases between. Germline-derived CDR1 and CDR2 are SNHLY and FYNNEI. CDR3 length: 16 amino acids.

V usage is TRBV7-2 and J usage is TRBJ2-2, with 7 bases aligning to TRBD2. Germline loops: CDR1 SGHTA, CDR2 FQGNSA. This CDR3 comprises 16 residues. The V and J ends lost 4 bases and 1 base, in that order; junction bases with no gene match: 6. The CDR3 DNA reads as TGTGCCAGCAGCTCGGATAGCGGGCTGAACACCGGGGAGCTGTTTTTT. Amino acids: CASSSDSGLNTGELFF.

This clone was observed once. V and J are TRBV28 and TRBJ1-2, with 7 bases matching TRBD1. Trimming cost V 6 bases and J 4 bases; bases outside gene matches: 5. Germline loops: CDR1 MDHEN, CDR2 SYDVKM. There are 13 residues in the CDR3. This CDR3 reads CASRGDRGYGYTF. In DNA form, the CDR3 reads TGTGCCAGCAGGGGGGACAGAGGCTATGGCTACACCTTC.

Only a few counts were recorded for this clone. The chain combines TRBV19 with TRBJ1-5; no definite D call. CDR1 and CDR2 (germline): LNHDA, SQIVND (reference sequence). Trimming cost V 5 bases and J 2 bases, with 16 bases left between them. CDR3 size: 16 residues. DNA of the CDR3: TGTGCCAGTAGTGAGGATCGCGGGTACGGCAATCAGCCCCAGCATTTT. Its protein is CASSEDRGYGNQPQHF. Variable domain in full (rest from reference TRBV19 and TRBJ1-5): DGGITQSPKYLFRKEGQNVTLSCEQNLNHDAMYWYRQDPGQGLRLIYYSQIVNDFQKGDIAEGYSVSREKKESFPLTVTSAQKNPTAFYLCASSEDRGYGNQPQHFGDGTRLSIL.

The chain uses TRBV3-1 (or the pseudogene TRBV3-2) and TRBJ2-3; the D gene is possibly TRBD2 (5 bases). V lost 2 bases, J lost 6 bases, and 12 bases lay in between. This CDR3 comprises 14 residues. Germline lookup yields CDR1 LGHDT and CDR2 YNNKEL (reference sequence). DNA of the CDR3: TGTGCCAGCAGCCAAAGGGAATCGGGGGATACGCAGTATTTT. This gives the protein CASSQRESGDTQYF.

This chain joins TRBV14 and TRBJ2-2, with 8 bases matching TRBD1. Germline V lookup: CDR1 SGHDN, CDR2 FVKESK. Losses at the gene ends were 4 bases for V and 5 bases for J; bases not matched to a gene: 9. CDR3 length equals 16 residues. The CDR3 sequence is CASSPWTGSLTGELFF. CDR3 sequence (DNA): TGTGCCAGCAGCCCGTGGACAGGGAGTTTGACCGGGGAGCTGTTTTTT.

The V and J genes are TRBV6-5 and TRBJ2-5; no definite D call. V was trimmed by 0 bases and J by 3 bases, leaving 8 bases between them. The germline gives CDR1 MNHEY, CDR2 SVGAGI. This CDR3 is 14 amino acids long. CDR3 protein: CASSYSELKETQYF. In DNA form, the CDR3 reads TGTGCCAGCAGTTACTCTGAACTTAAAGAGACCCAGTACTTC.

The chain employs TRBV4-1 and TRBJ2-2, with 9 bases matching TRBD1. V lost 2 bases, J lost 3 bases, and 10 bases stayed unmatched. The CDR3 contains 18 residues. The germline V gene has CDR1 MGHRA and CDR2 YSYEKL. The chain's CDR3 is CASSQPRDRVLDTGELFF. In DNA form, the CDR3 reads TGCGCCAGCAGCCAACCCCGGGACAGGGTCTTGGACACCGGGGAGCTGTTTTTT.

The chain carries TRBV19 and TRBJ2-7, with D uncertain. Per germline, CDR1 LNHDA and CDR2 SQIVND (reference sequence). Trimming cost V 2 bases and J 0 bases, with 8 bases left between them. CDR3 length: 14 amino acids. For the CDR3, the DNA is TGTGCCAGTAGTATAAGTTTGAGCTCCTACGAGCAGTACTTC. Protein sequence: CASSISLSSYEQYF.

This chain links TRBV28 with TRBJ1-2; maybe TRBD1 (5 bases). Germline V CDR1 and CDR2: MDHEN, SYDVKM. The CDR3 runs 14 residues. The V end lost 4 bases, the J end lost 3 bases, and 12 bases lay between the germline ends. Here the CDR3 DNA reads TGTGCCAGCAGTTCCCTACCAGGGTACTATGGCTACACCTTC. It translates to CASSSLPGYYGYTF.

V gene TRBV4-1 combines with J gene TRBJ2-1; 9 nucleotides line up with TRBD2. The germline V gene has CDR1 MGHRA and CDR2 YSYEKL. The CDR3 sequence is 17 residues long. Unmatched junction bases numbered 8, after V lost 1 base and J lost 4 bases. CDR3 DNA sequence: TGCGCCAGCAGCCAAGTTGGCGGCCTAGCGGGATACAATGAGCAGTTCTTC. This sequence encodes CASSQVGGLAGYNEQFF.

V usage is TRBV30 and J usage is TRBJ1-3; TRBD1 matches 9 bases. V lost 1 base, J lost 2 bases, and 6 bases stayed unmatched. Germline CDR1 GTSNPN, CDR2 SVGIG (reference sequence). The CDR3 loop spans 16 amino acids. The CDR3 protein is CAWSGPTGGTGNTIYF. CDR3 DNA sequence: TGTGCCTGGAGTGGACCGACAGGGGGAACTGGAAACACCATATATTTT.

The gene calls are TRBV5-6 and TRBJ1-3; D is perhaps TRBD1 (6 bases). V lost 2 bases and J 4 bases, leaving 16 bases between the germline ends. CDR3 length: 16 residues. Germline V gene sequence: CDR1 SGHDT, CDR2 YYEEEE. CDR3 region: CASSFSLTGTGNTIYF. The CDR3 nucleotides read TGTGCCAGCAGCTTTTCCTTGACAGGAACAGGAAACACCATATATTTT. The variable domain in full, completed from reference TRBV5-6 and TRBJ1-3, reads DAGVTQSPTHLIKTRGQQVTLRCSPKSGHDTVSWYQQALGQGPQFIFQYYEEEERQRGNFPDRFSGHQFPNYSSELNVNALLLGDSALYLCASSFSLTGTGNTIYFGEGSWLTVV.

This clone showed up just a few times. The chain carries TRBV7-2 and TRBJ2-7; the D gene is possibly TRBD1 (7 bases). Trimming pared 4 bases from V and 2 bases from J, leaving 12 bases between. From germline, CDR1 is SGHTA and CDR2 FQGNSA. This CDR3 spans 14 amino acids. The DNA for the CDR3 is TGTGCCAGCAGCTCACAGGGGAGGCCCTACGAGCAGTACTTC. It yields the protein CASSSQGRPYEQYF.

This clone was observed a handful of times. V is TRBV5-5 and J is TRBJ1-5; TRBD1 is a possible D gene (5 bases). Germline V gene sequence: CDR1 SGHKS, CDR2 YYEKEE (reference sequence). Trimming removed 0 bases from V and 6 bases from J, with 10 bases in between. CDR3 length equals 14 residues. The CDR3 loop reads CASSLVQGGQPQHF. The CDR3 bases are TGTGCCAGCAGCTTGGTCCAGGGTGGTCAGCCCCAGCATTTT.